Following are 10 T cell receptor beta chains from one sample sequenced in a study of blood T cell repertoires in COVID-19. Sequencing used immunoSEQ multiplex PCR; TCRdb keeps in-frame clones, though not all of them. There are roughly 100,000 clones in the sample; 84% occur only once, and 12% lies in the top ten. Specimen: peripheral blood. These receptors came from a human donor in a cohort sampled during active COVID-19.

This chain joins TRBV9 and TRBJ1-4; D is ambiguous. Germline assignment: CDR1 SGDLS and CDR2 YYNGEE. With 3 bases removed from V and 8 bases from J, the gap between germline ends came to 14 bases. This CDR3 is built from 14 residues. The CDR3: CASSANGRGEKLFF. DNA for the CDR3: TGTGCCAGCAGCGCGAATGGACGCGGGGAAAAACTGTTTTTT.

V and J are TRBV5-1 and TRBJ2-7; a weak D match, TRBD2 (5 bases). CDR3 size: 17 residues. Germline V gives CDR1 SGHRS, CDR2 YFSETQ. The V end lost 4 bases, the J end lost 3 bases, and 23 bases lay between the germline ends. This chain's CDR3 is CASSRRSQPAQHYEQYF. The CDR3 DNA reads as TGCGCCAGCAGCCGGAGGTCGCAGCCAGCTCAACACTACGAGCAGTACTTC. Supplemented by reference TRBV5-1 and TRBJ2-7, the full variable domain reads KAGVTQTPRYLIKTRGQQVTLSCSPISGHRSVSWYQQTPGQGLQFLFEYFSETQRNKGNFPGRFSGRQFSNSRSEMNVSTLELGDSALYLCASSRRSQPAQHYEQYFGPGTRLTVT.

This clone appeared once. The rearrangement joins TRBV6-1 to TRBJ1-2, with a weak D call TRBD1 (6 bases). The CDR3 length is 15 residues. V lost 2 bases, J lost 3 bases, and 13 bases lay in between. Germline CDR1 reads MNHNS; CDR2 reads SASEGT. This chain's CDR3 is CASSETTGPYYGYTF. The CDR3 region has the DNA TGTGCCAGCAGTGAAACCACAGGGCCCTACTATGGCTACACCTTC.

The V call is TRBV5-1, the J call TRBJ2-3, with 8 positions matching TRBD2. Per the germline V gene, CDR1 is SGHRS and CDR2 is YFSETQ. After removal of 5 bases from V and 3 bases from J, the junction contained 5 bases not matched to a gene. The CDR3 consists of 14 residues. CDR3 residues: CASSYGLATDTQYF. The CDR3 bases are TGCGCCAGCAGTTACGGACTAGCAACAGATACGCAGTATTTT.

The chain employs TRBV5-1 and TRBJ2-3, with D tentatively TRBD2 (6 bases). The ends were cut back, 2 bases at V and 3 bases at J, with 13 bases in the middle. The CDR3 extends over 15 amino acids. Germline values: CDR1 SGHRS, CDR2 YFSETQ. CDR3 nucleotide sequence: TGCGCCAGCAGCTTTGGGCGGGGAAGAACAGATACGCAGTATTTT. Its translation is CASSFGRGRTDTQYF.

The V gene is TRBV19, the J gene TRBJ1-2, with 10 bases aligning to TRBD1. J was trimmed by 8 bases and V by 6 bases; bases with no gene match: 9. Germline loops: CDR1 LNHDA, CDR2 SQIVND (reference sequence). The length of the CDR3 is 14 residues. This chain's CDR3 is CASSSGTGARGYTF. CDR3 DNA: TGTGCCAGTAGCTCCGGGACAGGGGCACGGGGCTACACCTTC.

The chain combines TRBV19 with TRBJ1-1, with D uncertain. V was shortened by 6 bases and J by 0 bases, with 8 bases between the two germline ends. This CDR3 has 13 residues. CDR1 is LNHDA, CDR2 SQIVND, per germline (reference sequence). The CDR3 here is CASRSLLNTEAFF. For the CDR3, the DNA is TGTGCCAGTAGGTCACTCCTGAACACTGAAGCTTTCTTT.

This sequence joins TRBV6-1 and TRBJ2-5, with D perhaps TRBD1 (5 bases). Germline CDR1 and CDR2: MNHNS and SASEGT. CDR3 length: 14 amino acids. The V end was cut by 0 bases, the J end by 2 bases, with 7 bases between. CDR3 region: CASSEAYRQETQYF. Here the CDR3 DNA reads TGTGCCAGCAGTGAAGCGTACAGGCAAGAGACCCAGTACTTC.

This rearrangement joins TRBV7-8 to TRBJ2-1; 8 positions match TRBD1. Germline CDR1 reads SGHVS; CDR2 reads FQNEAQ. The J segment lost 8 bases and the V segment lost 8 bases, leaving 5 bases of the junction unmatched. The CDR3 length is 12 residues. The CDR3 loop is CASGDRWDEQFF. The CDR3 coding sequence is TGTGCCAGCGGGGACAGGTGGGATGAGCAGTTCTTC.

In DNA, the CDR3 is TGTGCCATCAGTGAGCGGCAGGGGAGCAATCAGCCCCAGCATTTT. It is translated as CAISERQGSNQPQHF. This rearrangement joins TRBV10-3 to TRBJ1-5; D is perhaps TRBD1 (6 bases). Germline values: CDR1 ENHRY, CDR2 SYGVKD. Trimming removed 2 bases at V and 1 base at J, with 9 bases between. The CDR3 has 15 amino acids.